This is a list of T cell receptor beta chains from one sample in a study of tumor-infiltrating lymphocytes in localized non-small cell lung cancer. Using immunoSEQ multiplex PCR, the repertoire was profiled, and TCRdb retains in-frame clones only, with some absent. The data contain over 5,500 clones, 76% of them singletons. Sequencing used lung tumor tissue. The receptors shown here come from a human donor with non-small cell lung cancer. CDR3s include the opening cysteine and the closing phenylalanine or tryptophan. The D gene is left open where the match is weak. Not all rows give a size; the values are once, few, many and, for expanded clones, a class.

j_gene	v_gene	len	d_gene	abundance	CDR3aa	CDR3nt
TRBJ1-4	TRBV7-9	16	NA	once	CASSLAVSATNEKLFF	TGTGCCAGCAGCTTAGCGGTCAGTGCAACTAATGAAAAACTGTTTTTT
TRBJ2-6	TRBV19	16	NA	NA	CATGGDRGSGANVLTF	TGTGCCACCGGGGGCGACCGAGGCTCTGGGGCCAACGTCCTGACTTTC
TRBJ2-5	TRBV2	14	NA	few	CASSEVSLQETQYF	TGTGCCAGCAGTGAAGTTAGCCTCCAAGAGACCCAGTACTTC
TRBJ2-3	TRBV7-2	17	TRBD2	NA	CASSLSGSGGAVDTQYF	TGTGCCAGCAGCTTAAGTGGGAGCGGGGGGGCGGTAGATACGCAGTATTTT
TRBJ2-2	TRBV27	15	TRBD1	NA	CASRIDRGNTGELFF	TGTGCCAGCAGGATAGACAGGGGGAACACCGGGGAGCTGTTTTTT
TRBJ1-2	TRBV5-1	15	NA	NA	CASSLDTGSNYGYTF	TGCGCCAGCAGCTTGGATACAGGAAGTAACTATGGCTACACCTTC
TRBJ1-3	TRBV4-1	16	NA	medium-sized	CASSQGSETGGNTIYF	TGCGCCAGCAGCCAAGGATCCGAGACGGGTGGAAACACCATATATTTT
TRBJ2-3	TRBV6-6	15	TRBD1	NA	CASKGAGRDTDTQYF	TGTGCCAGCAAGGGGGCGGGCAGGGACACAGATACGCAGTATTTT
TRBJ1-1	TRBV4-3	13	NA	NA	CASSKSPQTEAFF	TGCGCCAGCAGCAAAAGCCCTCAGACTGAAGCTTTCTTT
TRBJ2-5	TRBV30	12	NA	NA	CAWSGPGDTQYF	TGTGCCTGGAGTGGGCCCGGGGATACCCAGTACTTC
TRBJ2-1	TRBV30	14	NA	NA	CAWERALSYNEQFF	TGTGCCTGGGAGCGGGCTCTCTCCTACAATGAGCAGTTCTTC
TRBJ2-1	TRBV7-6	16	TRBD2	NA	CASSLLGGSSYNEQFF	TGTGCCAGCAGCTTATTGGGAGGGAGCTCCTACAATGAGCAGTTCTTC
TRBJ2-1	TRBV7-7	15	NA	NA	CASSLGLSSYNEQFF	TGTGCTAGCAGCTTAGGTCTCAGCTCCTACAATGAGCAGTTCTTC
TRBJ2-7	TRBV4-1	16	NA	NA	CASSQFTQGGSYEQYF	TGCGCCAGCAGCCAATTTACTCAGGGGGGGTCCTACGAGCAGTACTTC
TRBJ2-5	TRBV19	14	NA	NA	CASSYDSYQETQYF	TGTGCCAGTAGCTACGACTCGTACCAAGAGACCCAGTACTTC
TRBJ2-6	TRBV30	18	NA	NA	CAWSVGEGAFSGANVLTF	TGTGCCTGGAGTGTAGGGGAGGGGGCTTTTTCTGGGGCCAACGTCCTGACTTTC
TRBJ2-7	TRBV7-9	13	NA	NA	CASSLNAGYEQYF	TGTGCCAGCAGCTTAAATGCGGGGTACGAGCAGTACTTC
TRBJ2-1	TRBV28	11	NA	once	CASSLNNEQFF	TGTGCCAGCAGTTTGAACAATGAGCAGTTCTTC
TRBJ2-1	TRBV11-2	16	NA	NA	CASSFERVPSYNEQFF	TGTGCCAGCAGCTTTGAGCGGGTCCCCTCCTACAATGAGCAGTTCTTC
TRBJ2-2	TRBV30	15	NA	NA	CAWNPLDSNTGELFF	TGTGCCTGGAACCCCCTAGATTCGAACACCGGGGAGCTGTTTTTT
TRBJ2-5	TRBV14	12	NA	few	CASSYIGETQYF	TGTGCCAGCAGTTATATCGGGGAGACCCAGTACTTC
TRBJ1-6	TRBV21-1	13	NA	NA	CASSVGADSPLHF	TGTGCCAGCAGCGTAGGGGCAGATTCACCCCTCCACTTT
TRBJ1-1	TRBV5-4	15	NA	NA	CASSSGSVPPTEAFF	TGTGCCAGCAGCTCCGGGAGTGTACCGCCCACTGAAGCTTTCTTT
TRBJ1-2	TRBV6-1	17	TRBD1	NA	CAISENTMTGVDYGYTF	TGTGCCATCAGTGAAAACACAATGACAGGGGTGGACTATGGCTACACCTTC
TRBJ1-2	TRBV27	13	NA	once	CASSLGGSGGYTF	TGTGCCAGCAGTTTAGGCGGGTCAGGCGGCTACACCTTC
TRBJ2-3	TRBV29-1	14	NA	NA	CSVRPDPGTDTQYF	TGCAGCGTTCGTCCGGATCCCGGCACAGATACGCAGTATTTT
TRBJ2-5	TRBV13	17	TRBD2	NA	CASSIKTPGGYQETQYF	TGTGCCAGCAGCATCAAGACCCCGGGGGGGTACCAAGAGACCCAGTACTTC
TRBJ2-1	TRBV6-1	13	NA	NA	CASSFVIHNEQFF	TGTGCCAGCAGTTTCGTTATCCACAATGAGCAGTTCTTC
TRBJ2-1	TRBV28	17	NA	NA	CASSLWAEVTLYNEQFF	TGTGCCAGCAGTTTATGGGCGGAGGTGACACTTTACAATGAGCAGTTCTTC
TRBJ1-2	TRBV7-2	17	TRBD1	NA	CASTRTQPGQARNGYTF	TGTGCCAGCACCCGAACGCAACCGGGACAGGCCAGGAATGGCTACACCTTC
TRBJ2-3	TRBV18	15	TRBD2	NA	CASSRAGGDADTQYF	TGTGCCAGCTCACGAGCGGGGGGGGACGCAGATACGCAGTATTTT
TRBJ1-1	TRBV29-1	13	NA	few	CSAHRAANTEAFF	TGCAGCGCCCACCGGGCAGCGAACACTGAAGCTTTCTTT
TRBJ1-3	TRBV5-5	16	TRBD1	NA	CASSFVGTGSGNTIYF	TGTGCCAGCAGCTTCGTTGGGACAGGCTCTGGAAACACCATATATTTT